This T cell receptor (beta chain) was captured by sequencing in a study of T-cell memory formation after mild COVID-19 (dated by TCRdb to about 2021). Looking at the study overall: Most TCR sequence clusters were specific to one of the two donors. In a couple of donors, T-cell clones that expanded and contracted after mild COVID-19 were tracked by sequencing TCRalpha and TCRbeta repertoires over time. Two young, previously healthy adult volunteers, one female and one male, were included in the cohort.

Ficoll-Paque density gradient centrifugation was the method used to isolate PBMCs. This clonotype was picked up a small number of times. Its antigen is currently not known. Base qualities are missing; no much larger clone stands one base away. Sequenced on an Illumina NovaSeq 6000. TCRalpha and TCRbeta cDNA libraries were built by 5'RACE with constant-segment primers, adding sample barcodes and unique molecular identifiers. RNA was extracted from every sample with Trizol reagent. The libraries were amplified in two PCR steps, and the second step added a second sample barcode and Illumina TruSeq adapters. The libraries were sequenced on an Illumina NovaSeq using 2 x 150 bp paired-end reads. On the authors' methods: Demultiplexing of reads and collapsing into UMI-guided consensus sequences were performed with migec v1.2.7. Using mixcr v2.1.11, UMI consensuses were aligned to TRA and TRB V and J templates and then assembled into clonotypes. Clonotypes were classified as expanded or contracted when called significant by both edgeR and NoisET, with noise models trained on biological replicates. edgeR calls used a false discovery rate-adjusted p below 0.01 and a log2 fold-change threshold of 1. As an exploratory analysis of dynamics, max-normalized trajectories of the 1000 most abundant clonotypes were examined with PCA combined with hierarchical clustering. Each responding clone was given a CD4 or CD8 phenotype based on the CD4+ and CD8+ repertoires, which had been sequenced separately. TCRdb cleaned the public reads at Q25 with fastp, built clones with MiXCR and kept in-frame beta chains. Entries that share a CDR3 protein sequence are merged under the most common genes and DNA. These V and J calls derive from TCRdb rather than the authors' analysis. This sample holds hundreds of thousands of distinct CDR3 sequences; approximately 16% were observed only once. Together, the top ten hold approximately 23% of the sample.

Summary of the overall study and its limitations: Only a couple of mild cases were covered in the study, and larger cohorts including severe cases with pre-infection samples were considered necessary. SARS-CoV-2 specificity was not confirmed for the second-wave clones peaking on day 37. Contracting CD4+ clones appeared mostly in the CM and EM memory subsets, whereas CD8+ clones were enriched in EMRA. Some responding clones were found in pre-infection memory, which suggests that pre-existing cross-reactive memory T cells took part in the SARS-CoV-2 response. Balanced CD4/CD8 phenotypes were observed for clones contracting from day 15 to 85, whereas a bias towards CD4+ was observed for a second wave of clones expanding from day 15 to 37.

This clonotype originated in a man younger than 35 who had mild COVID-19 (a few samples of this study predate the infection). The sample titles of this study are shuffled in the database, so cell type and time point are left out; the donor was told from shared clones. The material sequenced was PBMCs or a T cell subset sorted from them (not recorded which).

DNA sequence: TGTGCCAGCAGTTATTACAGGGGGTATGGCTACACCTTC. Its protein is CASSYYRGYGYTF. The rearranged chain carries TRBV6-5 and TRBJ1-2; 8 central bases correspond to TRBD1. The CDR3 contains 13 residues, cysteine and phenylalanine counted. Solely the CDR3 DNA is kept, with 39 bases framed from the first base. Trimming removed 3 bases from V and 5 bases from J; the gene matches leave 2 bases unexplained. The germline V gene yields MNHEY for CDR1 and SVGAGI for CDR2.